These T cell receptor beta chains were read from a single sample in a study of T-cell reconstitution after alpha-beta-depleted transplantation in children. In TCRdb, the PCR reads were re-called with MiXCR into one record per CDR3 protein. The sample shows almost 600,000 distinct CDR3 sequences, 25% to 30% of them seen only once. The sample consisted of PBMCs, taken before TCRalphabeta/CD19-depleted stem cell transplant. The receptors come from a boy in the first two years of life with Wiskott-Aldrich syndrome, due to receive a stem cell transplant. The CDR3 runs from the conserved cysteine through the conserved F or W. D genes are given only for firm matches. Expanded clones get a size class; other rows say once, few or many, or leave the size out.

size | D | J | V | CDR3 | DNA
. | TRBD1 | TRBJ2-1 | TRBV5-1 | CASSAGTGLNEQFF | TGCGCCAGCAGCGCCGGGACAGGGTTAAATGAGCAGTTCTTC
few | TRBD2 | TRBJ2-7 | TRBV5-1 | CASSPAGTSSYEQYF | TGCGCCAGCAGCCCAGCCGGGACTAGTTCCTACGAGCAGTACTTC
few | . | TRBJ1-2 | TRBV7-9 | CASSLARSYDYGYTF | TGTGCCAGCAGCTTAGCGCGGAGTTACGACTATGGCTACACCTTC
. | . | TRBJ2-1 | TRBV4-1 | CASSRGGTVLNPTYNEQFF | TGCGCCAGCAGCCGAGGAGGGACAGTTCTTAACCCCACCTACAATGAGCAGTTCTTC
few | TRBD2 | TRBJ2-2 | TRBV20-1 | CSALKREGHGELFF | TGCAGTGCCTTGAAGCGGGAGGGTCACGGGGAGCTGTTTTTT
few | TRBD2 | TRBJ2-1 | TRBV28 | CASSPGGVAGEFKQFF | TGTGCCAGCAGTCCCGGGGGGGTAGCGGGAGAATTTAAGCAGTTCTTC
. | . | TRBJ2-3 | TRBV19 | CASSIAGSSTDTQYF | TGTGCCAGTAGTATAGCTGGCTCCAGCACAGATACGCAGTATTTT
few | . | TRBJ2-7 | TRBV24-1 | CATSDGSSGEQYF | TGTGCCACCAGTGATGGGTCTTCGGGCGAGCAGTACTTC
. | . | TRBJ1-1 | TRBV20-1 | CSAIRDTNTEAFF | TGCAGTGCTATCCGAGACACGAACACTGAAGCTTTCTTT
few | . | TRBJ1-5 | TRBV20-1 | CSASMRRGQPYQPQHF | TGCAGTGCTAGCATGCGACGGGGGCAACCTTATCAGCCCCAGCATTTT
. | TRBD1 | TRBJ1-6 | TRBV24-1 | CATSDATGVDSPLHF | TGTGCCACCAGTGATGCGACAGGGGTTGACTCACCCCTCCACTTT
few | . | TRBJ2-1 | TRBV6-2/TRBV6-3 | CASQDTYNEQFF | TGTGCCAGCCAGGACACCTACAATGAGCAGTTCTTC
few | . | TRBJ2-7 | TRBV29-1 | CSVVRSSEQYF | TGCAGCGTTGTTCGCAGTTCCGAGCAGTACTTC
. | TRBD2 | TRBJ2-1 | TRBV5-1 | CASSSQLAGVDEQFF | TGCGCCAGCAGCTCCCAACTAGCGGGAGTCGATGAGCAGTTCTTC
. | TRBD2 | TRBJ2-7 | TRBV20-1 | CSAGGLAEVAPHF | TGCAGTGCGGGCGGACTAGCGGAGGTTGCGCCTCACTTC
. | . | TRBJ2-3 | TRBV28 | CASSSSIPTDTQYF | TGTGCCAGCAGTTCCTCTATCCCCACAGATACGCAGTATTTT
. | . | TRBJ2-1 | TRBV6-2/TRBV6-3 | CASSYSIRDADEQFF | TGTGCCAGCAGTTACTCGATTAGGGATGCGGATGAGCAGTTCTTC
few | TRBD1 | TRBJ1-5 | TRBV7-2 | CASSYDRGFQPQHF | TGTGCCAGCAGTTATGACAGGGGATTTCAGCCCCAGCATTTT
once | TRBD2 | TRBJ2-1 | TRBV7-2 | CASSLTSGKYNEQFF | TGTGCCAGCAGCCTTACTAGCGGGAAGTACAATGAGCAGTTCTTC
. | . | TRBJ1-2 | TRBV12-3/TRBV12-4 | CASSYLGAYGYTF | TGTGCCAGCAGCTATCTTGGGGCCTATGGCTACACCTTC
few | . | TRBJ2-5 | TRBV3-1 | CASSQAGTRQETQYF | TGTGCCAGCAGCCAGGCCGGGACAAGACAAGAGACCCAGTACTTC
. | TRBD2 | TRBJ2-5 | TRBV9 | CASSVAGGNQETQYF | TGTGCCAGCAGCGTGGCGGGGGGTAACCAAGAGACCCAGTACTTC
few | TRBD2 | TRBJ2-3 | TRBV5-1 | CASSAGLAGGPDTQYF | TGCGCCAGCAGCGCGGGACTAGCGGGAGGGCCAGATACGCAGTATTTT
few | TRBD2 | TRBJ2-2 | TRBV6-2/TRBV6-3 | CASKETSSITGELFF | TGTGCCAGCAAGGAGACTAGCTCGATCACCGGGGAGCTGTTTTTT
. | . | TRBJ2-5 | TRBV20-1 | CSAPGRFGETQYF | TGCAGTGCTCCGGGGCGCTTCGGAGAGACCCAGTACTTC
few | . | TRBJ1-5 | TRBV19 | CASRPGAQNQPQHF | TGTGCCAGTCGACCAGGAGCCCAAAATCAGCCCCAGCATTTT
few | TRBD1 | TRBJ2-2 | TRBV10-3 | CAISESTGELRGELFF | TGTGCCATCAGTGAGTCCACAGGGGAGCTACGCGGGGAGCTGTTTTTT
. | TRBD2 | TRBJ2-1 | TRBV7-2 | CASSLEREDEQFF | TGTGCCAGCAGCCTTGAGCGGGAGGATGAGCAGTTCTTC
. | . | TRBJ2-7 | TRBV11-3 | CASSLDTGSSYEQYF | TGTGCCAGCAGCTTAGATACGGGCAGCTCCTACGAGCAGTACTTC
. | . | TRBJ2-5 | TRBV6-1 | CASKPYREETQYF | TGTGCCAGCAAACCCTACAGGGAAGAGACCCAGTACTTC
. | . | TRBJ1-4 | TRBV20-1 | CSARGAQNEKLFF | TGCAGTGCCCGAGGGGCCCAAAATGAAAAACTGTTTTTT
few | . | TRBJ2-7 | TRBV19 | CASSIKPADEQYF | TGTGCCAGTAGTATTAAGCCCGCCGACGAGCAGTACTTC
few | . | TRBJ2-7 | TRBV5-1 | CASSHRDITYEQYF | TGCGCCAGCAGCCACCGGGACATAACCTACGAGCAGTACTTC
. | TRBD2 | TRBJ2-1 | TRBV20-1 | CSLAGYNEQFF | TGCAGTCTAGCGGGCTACAATGAGCAGTTCTTC
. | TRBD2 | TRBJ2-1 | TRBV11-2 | CASSLVGSSGRAGYEQFF | TGTGCCAGCAGCTTAGTGGGGTCTAGCGGGAGGGCCGGTTATGAGCAGTTCTTC
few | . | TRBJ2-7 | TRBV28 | CASSLSHEQYF | TGTGCCAGCAGTTTATCCCACGAGCAGTACTTC
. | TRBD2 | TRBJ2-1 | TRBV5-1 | CASSDPRTSGRANEQFF | TGCGCCAGCAGCGACCCCAGGACTAGCGGGAGGGCTAATGAGCAGTTCTTC
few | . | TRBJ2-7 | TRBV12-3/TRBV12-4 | CASKLTDPAYEQYF | TGTGCCAGCAAGCTTACGGACCCAGCCTACGAGCAGTACTTC
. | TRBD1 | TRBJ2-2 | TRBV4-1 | CASSQVSTGGPGELFF | TGCGCCAGCAGCCAAGTTAGCACAGGGGGACCCGGGGAGCTGTTTTTT
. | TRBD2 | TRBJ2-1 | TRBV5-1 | CASSPGLAGGQLYNEQFF | TGCGCCAGCAGCCCGGGACTAGCGGGAGGCCAACTCTACAATGAGCAGTTCTTC
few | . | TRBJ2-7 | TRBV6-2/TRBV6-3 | CASSYSRYEQYF | TGTGCCAGCAGTTACTCTAGATACGAGCAGTACTTC
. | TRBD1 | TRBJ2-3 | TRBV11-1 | CASSLALTGLMSTDTQYF | TGTGCCAGCAGCTTAGCCCTGACAGGGTTGATGAGCACAGATACGCAGTATTTT
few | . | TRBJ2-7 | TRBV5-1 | CASSFWEKSNEQYF | TGCGCCAGCAGCTTTTGGGAGAAGTCCAACGAGCAGTACTTC
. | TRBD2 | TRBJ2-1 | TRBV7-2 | CASSFVGTSVYNEQFF | TGTGCCAGCAGCTTTGTCGGGACTAGCGTCTACAATGAGCAGTTCTTC
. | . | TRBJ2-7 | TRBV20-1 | CSARSGFEQYF | TGCAGTGCTAGATCAGGGTTCGAGCAGTACTTC
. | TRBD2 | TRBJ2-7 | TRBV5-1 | CASSPGRARGYEQYF | TGCGCCAGCAGCCCGGGGAGGGCGAGGGGTTACGAGCAGTACTTC
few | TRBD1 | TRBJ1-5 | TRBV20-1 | CSARGTGDQPQHF | TGCAGTGCTAGGGGGACAGGGGATCAGCCCCAGCATTTT
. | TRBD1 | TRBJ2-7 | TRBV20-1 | CSANTRTGSYEQYF | TGCAGTGCTAACACGCGGACAGGGTCCTACGAGCAGTACTTC
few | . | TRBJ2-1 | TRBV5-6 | CASSLVTPQTYNEQFF | TGTGCCAGCAGCTTGGTCACTCCACAGACCTACAATGAGCAGTTCTTC
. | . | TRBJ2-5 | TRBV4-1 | CASSQGVLETQYF | TGCGCCAGCAGCCAGGGGGTTTTAGAGACCCAGTACTTC
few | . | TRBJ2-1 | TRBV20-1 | CSAREGFINEQFF | TGCAGTGCTAGAGAAGGGTTTATAAATGAGCAGTTCTTC
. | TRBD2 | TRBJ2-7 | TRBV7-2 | CASTRLAGLSYEQYF | TGTGCCAGCACGCGACTAGCGGGACTCTCCTACGAGCAGTACTTC
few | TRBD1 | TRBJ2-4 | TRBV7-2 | CASSLRDSHLAKNIQYF | TGTGCCAGCAGCTTACGGGACAGCCATCTAGCCAAAAACATTCAGTACTTC
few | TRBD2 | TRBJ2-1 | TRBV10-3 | CAISEWTSGGNEQFF | TGTGCCATCAGTGAATGGACTAGCGGGGGCAATGAGCAGTTCTTC